The 26 T cell receptor beta chains presented below share a single source sample, sequenced in a study of radiotherapy plus CTLA-4 blockade in lung cancer. Assay used: immunoSEQ multiplex PCR; TCRdb lists only in-frame clones, some missing. The repertoire holds more than 95,000 clones, approximately 80% seen once, with approximately 5% in the top ten. The sample consisted of peripheral blood, taken from a patient treated with radiotherapy plus ipilimumab. The receptors come from a human donor with non-small cell lung cancer who had a partial response to radiotherapy plus ipilimumab.

The sample holds one count of this clone. For the CDR3, the DNA is TGTGCCAGCAGCTTGGCGTTAGCGGGAGAGCTGGAGACCCAGTACTTC. This encodes CASSLALAGELETQYF. The V call is TRBV5-4, the J call TRBJ2-5, with 9 bases aligning to TRBD2. This CDR3 region has 16 residues. Trimming at V came to 0 bases and at J to 5 bases, leaving 8 bases not matched to a gene. Germline CDR1 SGHNT, CDR2 YYREEE (reference sequence).

The rearrangement uses TRBV27 and TRBJ1-1; TRBD1 is a possible D gene (6 bases). The ends were cut back, 6 bases at V and 10 bases at J, with 21 bases in the middle. Germline values: CDR1 MNHEY, CDR2 SMNVEV (reference sequence). The length of the CDR3 is 14 residues. For the CDR3, the DNA is TGTGCCAGCAGACATCTTGGCAGGGGCTTTGGAGCTTTCTTT. This codes for CASRHLGRGFGAFF.

V and J are TRBV10-3 and TRBJ2-2; maybe TRBD1 (6 bases). Germline V gene sequence: CDR1 ENHRY, CDR2 SYGVKD. The CDR3 covers 13 residues. DNA for the CDR3: TGTGCGCAGGGGAGTAGCGCTTCCGGGGAGCTGTTTTTT. Protein: CAQGSSASGELFF.

The chain joins TRBV4-3 to TRBJ2-2, with D possibly matching TRBD2 (6 bases). The CDR3 covers 17 residues. The V and J ends lost 4 bases and 2 bases respectively, with 17 bases between them. CDR1 is LGHNA, CDR2 YSLEER, per germline. Here the CDR3 reads CASSLAVSSANTGELFF. Written as DNA, the CDR3 is TGCGCCAGCAGCCTAGCCGTGTCTAGCGCCAACACCGGGGAGCTGTTTTTT.

The rearrangement links TRBV7-9 to TRBJ2-1; D is possibly TRBD2 (6 bases). Germline V gives CDR1 SEHNR, CDR2 FQNEAQ (reference sequence). CDR3 length: 15 amino acids. With 1 base removed from V and 8 bases from J, the gap between germline ends came to 15 bases. The CDR3 DNA is TGTGCCAGCAGCTTAGGGTTAGCGGTTGGGGATGAGCAGTTCTTC. Encoded protein: CASSLGLAVGDEQFF.

The rearrangement uses TRBV4-2 and TRBJ2-5; a possible D gene is TRBD2 (6 bases). The germline CDR1 and CDR2 sequences are LGHNA and YNFKEQ. The CDR3 is 14 residues long. Trimming took 6 bases from V and 0 from J, leaving 11 bases between them. The CDR3 loop is CASSYERDQETQYF. CDR3 in DNA: TGTGCCAGCAGTTACGAGCGGGACCAAGAGACCCAGTACTTC.

V gene TRBV28 combines with J gene TRBJ2-5; 8 bases fit TRBD1. Germline V gene lookup returns CDR1 MDHEN and CDR2 SYDVKM. The CDR3 is made up of 14 amino acids. Losses at the gene ends were 6 bases for V and 5 bases for J; bases not matched to a gene: 8. CDR3 protein: CASSPPGGVETQYF. CDR3 coding DNA: TGTGCCAGCAGCCCGCCAGGGGGCGTTGAGACCCAGTACTTC.

The chain carries TRBV27 and TRBJ2-1, with a possible D match to TRBD1 (6 bases). Trimming removed 5 bases at V and 9 bases at J, with 11 bases between. This CDR3 has 12 amino acids. Germline CDR1 reads MNHEY; CDR2 reads SMNVEV (reference sequence). The CDR3 is CASSNGTFEQFF. The CDR3 DNA sequence: TGTGCCAGCAGTAACGGGACATTTGAGCAGTTCTTC.

A few counts support this clone. The V gene is TRBV10-3, the J gene TRBJ1-1; TRBD1 matches at 7 bases. Germline values: CDR1 ENHRY, CDR2 SYGVKD. J gave up 1 base and V 4 bases, and 0 bases lay outside the gene matches. This CDR3 comprises 13 residues. CDR3 in amino acids: CAISGQGNTEAFF. As DNA, the CDR3 is TGTGCCATCAGTGGACAGGGGAACACTGAAGCTTTCTTT.

In its sample, this clone was seen a few times. The sample contains more than one DNA sequence encoding this CDR3. The chain has TRBV29-1 and TRBJ2-5; the D gene is possibly TRBD2 (7 bases). Per the germline V gene, CDR1 is SQVTM and CDR2 is ANQGSEA. CDR3 length: 15 amino acids. V was pared by 3 bases and J by 4 bases, with 18 bases between. Here the CDR3 reads CSVEGVGGPGETQYF. CDR3 in DNA: TGCAGCGTTGAGGGGGTGGGGGGGCCGGGAGAGACCCAGTACTTC.

This clone was recorded once. This chain links TRBV30 with TRBJ2-2; D is possibly TRBD1 (5 bases). The V end lost 0 bases, the J end lost 7 bases, and 15 bases lay between the germline ends. This CDR3 spans 15 amino acids. CDR1 GTSNPN and CDR2 SVGIG come from the germline V gene (reference sequence). The CDR3: CAWSVLSGRSGELFF. For the CDR3, the DNA is TGTGCCTGGAGTGTATTATCAGGGCGCAGCGGGGAGCTGTTTTTT.

The rearrangement joins TRBV4-1 to TRBJ2-3; TRBD2 agrees at 9 bases. Germline trimming cut 4 bases from V and 7 bases from J; bases unmatched to any gene: 12. The CDR3 has 16 amino acids. CDR1 is MGHRA, CDR2 YSYEKL, per germline. The CDR3 nucleotides are TGCGCCAGCAGCCCCCACCTTAGCGGGAGCTTGAATACGCAGTATTTT. Residues: CASSPHLSGSLNTQYF.

V is TRBV19 and J is TRBJ1-5; TRBD1 is a possible D gene (5 bases). The germline gives CDR1 LNHDA, CDR2 SQIVND (reference sequence). The CDR3 totals 16 residues. Deletions cut 5 bases from V and 3 bases from J, with 17 bases between. The CDR3 coding sequence is TGTGCCAGTAGTCGAGGCGGCAGGGCCTACAATCAGCCCCAGCATTTT. Translated: CASSRGGRAYNQPQHF.

V usage is TRBV7-2 and J usage is TRBJ1-1; tentatively, D is TRBD1 (5 bases). Trimming cost V 5 bases and J 6 bases, with 16 bases left between them. From germline, CDR1 is SGHTA and CDR2 FQGNSA. CDR3 size: 14 residues. This CDR3 reads CASSPRQPPAEAFF. CDR3 sequence (DNA): TGTGCCAGCAGCCCGAGACAGCCCCCCGCTGAAGCTTTCTTT.

The V call is TRBV6-5, the J call TRBJ2-3; 8 bases agree with TRBD2. CDR1 MNHEY and CDR2 SVGAGI come from the germline V gene. This CDR3 has 14 amino acids. J lost 5 bases, V lost 2 bases, and 3 bases had no gene match. The CDR3 DNA reads as TGTGCCAGCAGTTACGGGCTAGCGGGAGATACGCAGTATTTT. It specifies CASSYGLAGDTQYF.

This clone was recorded only once. V usage is TRBV27 and J usage is TRBJ1-1, with D maybe TRBD1 (5 bases). Trimming shortened V by 5 bases and J by 6 bases, and 13 bases separated the two germline ends. The CDR3 length is 13 residues. Germline assignment: CDR1 MNHEY and CDR2 SMNVEV (reference sequence). DNA for the CDR3: TGTGCCAGCAGTCCCCACAGGAGTCCTGAAGCTTTCTTT. Its translation is CASSPHRSPEAFF.

The genes are TRBV28 and TRBJ1-2; 10 bases align to TRBD1. V shed 6 bases, J shed 10 bases, and the junction held 11 bases outside the gene matches. This CDR3 comprises 14 residues. Germline assignment: CDR1 MDHEN and CDR2 SYDVKM. CDR3 sequence reads: CASSGQGVSRAYTF. CDR3 coding DNA: TGTGCCAGCAGCGGACAGGGGGTATCTAGGGCCTACACCTTC.

The gene calls are TRBV7-9 and TRBJ2-1; no definite D call. V was shortened by 5 bases and J by 2 bases, with 16 bases between the two germline ends. The V gene's germline CDR1 is SEHNR and CDR2 FQNEAQ (reference sequence). The CDR3 has 16 residues. DNA for the CDR3: TGTGCCAGCAGCGCGCAGCCAGGTTGGACCTACAATGAGCAGTTCTTC. This codes for CASSAQPGWTYNEQFF.

The rearrangement joins TRBV7-2 to TRBJ2-3; TRBD2 might be the D (5 bases). The ends were cut back, 2 bases at V and 0 bases at J, with 9 bases in the middle. CDR1 and CDR2 (germline): SGHTA, FQGNSA. The CDR3 has 15 amino acids. The CDR3 here is CASSLSDLSTDTQYF. CDR3 in DNA: TGTGCCAGCAGCTTATCGGACTTGAGCACAGATACGCAGTATTTT.

J is TRBJ2-1 and V is TRBV5-1; 7 bases are shared with TRBD2. The V and J ends lost 7 bases and 6 bases, in that order; junction bases with no gene match: 16. Germline V gene data show CDR1 as SGHRS and CDR2 as YFSETQ. CDR3 length equals 16 residues. The CDR3 spells CASAKIGEGVSNEQFF. CDR3 DNA sequence: TGCGCCAGCGCTAAAATCGGGGAGGGTGTGAGCAATGAGCAGTTCTTC. Combining the CDR3 with reference TRBV5-1 and TRBJ2-1 gives the whole variable domain KAGVTQTPRYLIKTRGQQVTLSCSPISGHRSVSWYQQTPGQGLQFLFEYFSETQRNKGNFPGRFSGRQFSNSRSEMNVSTLELGDSALYLCASAKIGEGVSNEQFFGPGTRLTVL.

J is TRBJ2-2 and V is TRBV5-4, with 7 nucleotides matching TRBD2. The CDR3 loop spans 16 amino acids. V shed 4 bases, J shed 2 bases, and the junction held 8 bases outside the gene matches. Germline V gene data show CDR1 as SGHNT and CDR2 as YYREEE (reference sequence). DNA for the CDR3: TGTGCCAGCAGCCGTGGAGCGGGAACCAACACCGGGGAGCTGTTTTTT. This translates into CASSRGAGTNTGELFF.

This clone was seen a few times. The V gene is TRBV5-6, the J gene TRBJ2-5, with D perhaps TRBD2 (6 bases). Germline values: CDR1 SGHDT, CDR2 YYEEEE. This CDR3 comprises 15 residues. Deletions cut 0 bases from V and 3 bases from J, with 12 bases between. Here the CDR3 reads CASSLAAGRKETQYF. The CDR3 bases are TGTGCCAGCAGCTTGGCGGCAGGGAGGAAAGAGACCCAGTACTTC.

This clone was recorded once. V is TRBV11-3 and J is TRBJ1-1; D is uncertain. Germline V gene data show CDR1 as SGHNT and CDR2 as YENEEA. CDR3 length equals 15 residues. The germline V and J ends were trimmed by 1 base and 1 base, with 10 bases remaining between them. The DNA of the CDR3 is TGTGCCAGCAGCTTAGGGGCGTCAGGGAACACTGAAGCTTTCTTT. Its protein is CASSLGASGNTEAFF.

The count of this clone is one. Other DNA sequences of this sample code for an identical CDR3. The chain combines TRBV5-6 with TRBJ2-3; 9 bases align to TRBD2. V dropped 0 bases and J dropped 2; count of bases not matched to a gene: 4. This CDR3 comprises 16 residues. The V gene's germline CDR1 is SGHDT and CDR2 YYEEEE. The CDR3 bases are TGTGCCAGCAGCTTGGCACTAGCGGGTGTCACAGATACGCAGTATTTT. It yields the protein CASSLALAGVTDTQYF.

The chain uses TRBV28 and TRBJ1-5, with D tentatively TRBD1 (6 bases). The CDR3 is 15 residues long. V was trimmed by 5 bases and J by 2 bases, leaving 13 bases between them. The germline CDR1 and CDR2 sequences are MDHEN and SYDVKM. In nucleotides, the CDR3 is TGTGCCAGCAGTGACATCAGGGGCCGCAATCAGCCCCAGCATTTT. As protein: CASSDIRGRNQPQHF.

The sample holds a few counts of this clone. This chain connects TRBV9 to TRBJ2-7; 8 nucleotides match TRBD1. The CDR3 sequence is 18 residues long. CDR1 and CDR2 (germline): SGDLS, YYNGEE. V lost 4 bases to trimming and J lost 3 bases; unmatched junction nucleotides: 18. In nucleotides, the CDR3 is TGTGCCAGCAGCCCTGACAGGGGAACCGGGAATCGCAACTACGAGCAGTACGTC. Its protein product is CASSPDRGTGNRNYEQYV.